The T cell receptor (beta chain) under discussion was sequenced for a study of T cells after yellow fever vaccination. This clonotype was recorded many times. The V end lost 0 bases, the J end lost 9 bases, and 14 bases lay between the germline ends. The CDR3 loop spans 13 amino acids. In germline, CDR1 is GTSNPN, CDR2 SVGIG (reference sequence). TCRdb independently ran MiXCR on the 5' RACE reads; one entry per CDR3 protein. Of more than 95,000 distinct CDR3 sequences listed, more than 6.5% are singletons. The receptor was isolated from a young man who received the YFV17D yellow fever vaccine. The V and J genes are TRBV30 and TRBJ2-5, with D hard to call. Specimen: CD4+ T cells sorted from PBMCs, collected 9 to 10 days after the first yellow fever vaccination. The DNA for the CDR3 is TGTGCCTGGAGTGTCAGAGCCCAAGGTGCCCAGTACTTC. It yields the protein CAWSVRAQGAQYF.